These 21 T cell receptor beta chains were sequenced from one sample in a study of identifying expanded T cells in peripheral blood. Measured with immunoSEQ multiplex PCR; TCRdb has only the in-frame clones, and not every one. The profile shows tens of thousands of clones, around 88% of them singletons. Sequencing used blood. These receptors came from a person aged 18 to 70 in good health.

This chain joins TRBV2 and TRBJ2-5; a weak D match, TRBD2 (5 bases). This CDR3 contains 14 residues. Deletions cut 6 bases from V and 4 bases from J, with 15 bases between. Germline V gene lookup returns CDR1 SNHLY and CDR2 FYNNEI. CDR3 bases: TGTGCCAGCAGCCCTTCCTCCGGAGGAGAGACCCAGTACTTC. Translating it yields CASSPSSGGETQYF.

The count of this clone is one. The chain carries TRBV9 and TRBJ2-2; no clear D. Between the trimmed V and J ends, which lost 0 bases and 4 bases, there was a span of 4 bases. Germline V lookup: CDR1 SGDLS, CDR2 YYNGEE. The CDR3 runs to 13 residues. The CDR3 sequence: CASSVGGTGELFF. The CDR3 nucleotides read TGTGCCAGCAGCGTAGGGGGCACCGGGGAGCTGTTTTTT.

For this clone: At one of its ends the junction is not consistent with the germline gene, which may arise from a read error. The chain employs TRBV5-1 and TRBJ2-7, with TRBD1 matching over 8 bases. The CDR3 is 15 amino acids. The germline V gene encodes CDR1 SGHRS and CDR2 YFSETQ. This chain's CDR3 is CASTLGGRGPNEQYF. In DNA form, the CDR3 reads TGCGCCAGCACCTTGGGGGGCAGGGGGCCTAACGAGCAGTACTTC.

This clone was recorded once. V is TRBV15 and J is TRBJ1-3; no reliable D call. The CDR3 consists of 14 residues. The V end was cut by 0 bases, the J end by 4 bases, with 7 bases between. The germline V gene has CDR1 LNHNV and CDR2 YYDKDF (reference sequence). In DNA form, the CDR3 reads TGTGCCACCAGCAGAGATCTCACAGGAAACACCATATATTTT. Translated, it gives CATSRDLTGNTIYF.

This chain connects TRBV11-3 to TRBJ2-3, with 8 bases lining up with TRBD2. Germline CDR1 is SGHNT and CDR2 is YENEEA. The CDR3 is 17 residues long. Trimming cost V 1 base and J 4 bases; bases outside gene matches: 10. The CDR3 here is CASSLGAWRGEPDTQYF. For the CDR3, the DNA is TGTGCCAGCAGCTTAGGCGCCTGGCGGGGGGAACCAGATACGCAGTATTTT.

Notes on this clone: One end of the junction is discordant with germline, which a read error may explain. CDR3 bases: TGCCCCAGCAGCTTGGGGGAAGGGGAAGGGGGCTACACCTTC. Translation: CPSSLGEGEGGYTF. The chain combines TRBV5-1 with TRBJ1-2; tentatively, D is TRBD1 (5 bases). From germline, CDR1 is SGHRS and CDR2 YFSETQ. This CDR3 is 14 amino acids long.

This clone is a singleton in its sample. The rearrangement joins TRBV19 to TRBJ2-7, with 8 bases fitting TRBD1. CDR1 is LNHDA and CDR2 is SQIVND in the germline V gene (reference sequence). This CDR3 is built from 14 residues. The trim removed 5 bases at V and 6 bases at J, leaving 9 bases unmatched. For the CDR3, the DNA is TGTGCCAGTAGTTCCTCGGACAGGGTATCCGAGCAGTACTTC. Amino acid sequence: CASSSSDRVSEQYF. The variable domain in full, completed from reference TRBV19 and TRBJ2-7, reads DGGITQSPKYLFRKEGQNVTLSCEQNLNHDAMYWYRQDPGQGLRLIYYSQIVNDFQKGDIAEGYSVSREKKESFPLTVTSAQKNPTAFYLCASSSSDRVSEQYFGPGTRLTVT.

The CDR3 bases are TGTGCCAGCAGTTTGGTAGGGGGCGGAAATCAGCCCCAGCATTTT. Translating it yields CASSLVGGGNQPQHF. J is TRBJ1-5 and V is TRBV6-4, with 7 bases that match TRBD1. The CDR3 sequence is 15 residues long. Losses at the gene ends were 5 bases for V and 4 bases for J; bases not matched to a gene: 8. Germline-derived CDR1 and CDR2 are MRHNA and SNTAGT.

This chain connects TRBV7-2 to TRBJ1-1, with D unresolved. V lost 5 bases and J lost 1, with 11 bases in between. The length of the CDR3 is 14 residues. The germline V gene has CDR1 SGHTA and CDR2 FQGNSA. The DNA of the CDR3 is TGTGCCAGCAGCCCCACCCGGTGGAACACTGAAGCTTTCTTT. It codes for CASSPTRWNTEAFF.

The rearrangement joins TRBV2 to TRBJ1-2; 9 positions match TRBD1. There are 13 residues in the CDR3. From germline, CDR1 is SNHLY and CDR2 FYNNEI. The ends lost 4 bases at V and 6 bases at J; junction bases unmatched: 3. The CDR3 DNA sequence: TGTGCCAGCAGTGTGGGGACAGGGAATGGCTACACCTTC. Encoded protein: CASSVGTGNGYTF.

The count of this clone is one. This chain links TRBV7-3 with TRBJ2-1, with 9 bases fitting TRBD2. V gave up 5 bases and J gave up 4 bases; unmatched junction bases: 6. From germline, CDR1 is SGHTA and CDR2 FQGTGA. The CDR3 is made up of 15 amino acids. The CDR3 DNA reads as TGTGCCAGCAGCCTGACTAGCGGAGTTTACAATGAGCAGTTCTTC. This encodes CASSLTSGVYNEQFF.

The genes are TRBV30 and TRBJ2-7, with D perhaps TRBD2 (7 bases). The CDR3 length is 15 residues. V was trimmed by 3 bases and J by 4 bases, leaving 19 bases between them. The germline V gene encodes CDR1 GTSNPN and CDR2 SVGIG (reference sequence). The CDR3 is CAWRDEWGGDYEQYF. The CDR3 nucleotides read TGTGCCTGGAGGGACGAGTGGGGGGGCGATTACGAGCAGTACTTC.

The CDR3 region has the DNA TGCAGCGTTGAAGACCCCCTTGAGGCCGGGGGACGCTACGAGCAGTACTTC. Its translation is CSVEDPLEAGGRYEQYF. The chain couples TRBV29-1 to TRBJ2-7; perhaps TRBD2 as D (6 bases). Germline V gene lookup returns CDR1 SQVTM and CDR2 ANQGSEA. The V end was cut by 0 bases, the J end by 3 bases, with 21 bases between. The CDR3 extends over 17 amino acids.

Comments on this clone: A junction boundary mismatches the germline segment, possibly from a read error. The chain employs TRBV13 and TRBJ1-4, with D possibly TRBD1 on 6 matching bases. CDR1 and CDR2 (germline): PRHDT, FYEKMQ (reference sequence). The CDR3 has 14 amino acids. For the CDR3, the DNA is TGTGCCAGCAGCATAGGACAGACTAATGAAAAACTGTTTTTT. Translated: CASSIGQTNEKLFF.

V gene TRBV4-2 combines with J gene TRBJ1-3; 7 nucleotides match TRBD1. This CDR3 contains 17 residues. The germline V gene has CDR1 LGHNA and CDR2 YNFKEQ. With V trimmed by 4 bases and J by 0 bases, 9 bases remained unmatched. The CDR3 sequence is CASSLQPGQSSGNTIYF. In nucleotides, the CDR3 is TGTGCCAGCAGCCTTCAACCGGGACAGAGCTCTGGAAACACCATATATTTT.

This clone was seen a single time. The chain uses TRBV6-1 and TRBJ1-5, with 8 bases aligning to TRBD1. V gave up 1 base and J gave up 3 bases; unmatched junction bases: 11. The germline V gene has CDR1 MNHNS and CDR2 SASEGT. The CDR3 spans 18 residues. CDR3 DNA: TGTGCCAGCAGTGAAGTTGAAGTGGACAGGGACTTCAATCAGCCCCAGCATTTT. Translated, it gives CASSEVEVDRDFNQPQHF.

The table lists this clone with a count of one. This chain connects TRBV4-2 to TRBJ2-1; 9 nucleotides align to TRBD2. CDR3 length: 16 residues. Germline CDR1 and CDR2: LGHNA and YNFKEQ. Trimming at V came to 1 base and at J to 2 bases, leaving 3 bases not matched to a gene. CDR3: CASSQASGAAYNEQFF. The DNA of the CDR3 is TGTGCCAGCAGCCAAGCTAGCGGGGCCGCCTACAATGAGCAGTTCTTC.

The chain is built from TRBV9 and TRBJ2-3, with TRBD2 matching 8 bases. CDR3 length equals 15 residues. Germline V CDR1 and CDR2: SGDLS, YYNGEE. J was trimmed by 4 bases and V by 4 bases; bases with no gene match: 8. Here the CDR3 DNA reads TGTGCCAGCAGCCCGTCGGGACTAGGTTCAGATACGCAGTATTTT. Its protein product is CASSPSGLGSDTQYF. Full variable domain (missing parts from reference TRBV9 and TRBJ2-3): DSGVTQTPKHLITATGQRVTLRCSPRSGDLSVYWYQQSLDQGLQFLIQYYNGEERAKGNILERFSAQQFPDLHSELNLSSLELGDSALYFCASSPSGLGSDTQYFGPGTRLTVL.

The rearrangement uses TRBV7-2 and TRBJ2-7; D might be TRBD1 or TRBD2, each matching 5 bases. The V end was cut by 2 bases, the J end by 2 bases, with 13 bases between. Germline loops: CDR1 SGHTA, CDR2 FQGNSA. The CDR3 length is 15 residues. The CDR3 nucleotides are TGTGCCAGCAGCTTAACCGCCGGGGCCCCCTACGAGCAGTACTTC. Its translation is CASSLTAGAPYEQYF.

This clone was counted once. CDR3 in DNA: TGTGCCAGCAGCTTAACTGGAGGGGCTAGCGGATTCTACGAGCAGTACTTC. Translating gives CASSLTGGASGFYEQYF. The V and J genes are TRBV7-9 and TRBJ2-5, with 7 bases fitting TRBD2. The DNA end lines up better with TRBJ2-7; the J call may be wrong. The CDR3 is 17 amino acids. The germline gives CDR1 SEHNR, CDR2 FQNEAQ (reference sequence).

The chain recombines TRBV6-5 with TRBJ2-7; TRBD2 agrees at 11 bases. Germline V lookup: CDR1 MNHEY, CDR2 SVGAGI. The V segment lost 0 bases and the J segment 6 bases; nucleotides outside the gene matches: 4. The CDR3 loop spans 15 amino acids. The CDR3 region has the DNA TGTGCCAGCAGTTACTCGGCTAGCGGGGGGATCGAGCAGTACTTC. This encodes CASSYSASGGIEQYF.